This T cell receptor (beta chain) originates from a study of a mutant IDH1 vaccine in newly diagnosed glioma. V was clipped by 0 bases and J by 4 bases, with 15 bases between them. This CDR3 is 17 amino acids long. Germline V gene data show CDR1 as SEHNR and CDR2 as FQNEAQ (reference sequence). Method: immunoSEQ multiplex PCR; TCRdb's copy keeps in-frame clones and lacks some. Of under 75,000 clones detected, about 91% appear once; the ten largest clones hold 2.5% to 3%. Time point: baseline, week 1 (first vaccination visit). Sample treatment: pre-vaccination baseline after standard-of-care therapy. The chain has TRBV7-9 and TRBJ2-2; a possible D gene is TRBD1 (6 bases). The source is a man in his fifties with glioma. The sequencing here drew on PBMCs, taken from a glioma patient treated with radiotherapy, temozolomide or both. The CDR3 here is CASSLAATPRGTGELFF. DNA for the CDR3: TGTGCCAGCAGCTTAGCGGCTACCCCCAGGGGCACCGGGGAGCTGTTTTTT.